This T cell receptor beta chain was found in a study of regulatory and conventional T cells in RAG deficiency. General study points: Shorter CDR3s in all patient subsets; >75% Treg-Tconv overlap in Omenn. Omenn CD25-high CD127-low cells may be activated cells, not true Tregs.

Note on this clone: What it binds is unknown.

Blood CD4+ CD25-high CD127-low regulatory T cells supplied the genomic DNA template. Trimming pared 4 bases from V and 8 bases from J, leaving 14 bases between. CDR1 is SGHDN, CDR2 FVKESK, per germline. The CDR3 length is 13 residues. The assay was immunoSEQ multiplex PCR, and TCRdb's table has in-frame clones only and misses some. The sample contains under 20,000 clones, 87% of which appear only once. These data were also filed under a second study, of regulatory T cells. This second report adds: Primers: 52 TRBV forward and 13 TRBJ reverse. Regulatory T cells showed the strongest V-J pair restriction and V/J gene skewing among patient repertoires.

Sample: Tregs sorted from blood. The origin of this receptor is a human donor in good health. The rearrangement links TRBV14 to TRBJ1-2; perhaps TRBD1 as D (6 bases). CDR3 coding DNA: TGTGCCAGCAGCCCAACTACAGGGTTCGGCTACACCTTC. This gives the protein CASSPTTGFGYTF.